The 25 T cell receptor beta chains below were found in one sample sequenced in a study of cytomegalovirus exposure and HLA in healthy donors. PCR amplification relied on 60 Vbeta primers (plus 13 Jbeta primers). Method: immunoSEQ multiplex PCR; TCRdb's copy keeps in-frame clones and lacks some. The data contain about 300,000 clones, 86% of them singletons. The material sequenced was PBMCs. The receptor source for this set is a man aged 35 to 55 in good health and CMV-seropositive.

The rearrangement links TRBV15 to TRBJ1-1; unclear D gene. Germline V gene data show CDR1 as LNHNV and CDR2 as YYDKDF (reference sequence). The CDR3 totals 14 residues. Trimming shortened V by 1 base and J by 2 bases, and 8 bases separated the two germline ends. The CDR3 coding sequence is TGTGCCACCAGCAGAGCCACAGCTAACACTGAAGCTTTCTTT. Amino acids: CATSRATANTEAFF.

This clone was seen only a few times. The chain couples TRBV7-9 to TRBJ1-2; 7 bases agree with TRBD1. This CDR3 is 13 amino acids long. CDR1 is SEHNR and CDR2 is FQNEAQ in the germline V gene (reference sequence). J lost 6 bases, V lost 3 bases, and 4 bases had no gene match. The CDR3 here is CASSLGQPDGYTF. CDR3 DNA: TGTGCCAGCAGCTTGGGACAGCCGGATGGCTACACCTTC.

The V and J genes are TRBV5-6 and TRBJ2-7, with a possible D match to TRBD1 (6 bases). The ends were cut back, 3 bases at V and 3 bases at J, with 10 bases in the middle. Germline V gives CDR1 SGHDT, CDR2 YYEEEE. The CDR3 contains 13 residues. The CDR3, as DNA: TGTGCCAGCAGCTCTAGACAGGACTACGAGCAGTACTTC. Its protein is CASSSRQDYEQYF.

This chain links TRBV5-6 with TRBJ1-2; D unresolved. V lost 4 bases and J 8 bases, leaving 9 bases between the germline ends. Germline V lookup: CDR1 SGHDT, CDR2 YYEEEE. The CDR3 covers 11 residues. The CDR3 reads CASSLDTGYTF. The CDR3 DNA reads as TGTGCCAGCAGCCTCGACACCGGCTACACCTTC. Using reference TRBV5-6 and TRBJ1-2 for the parts outside the CDR3, the full variable domain is DAGVTQSPTHLIKTRGQQVTLRCSPKSGHDTVSWYQQALGQGPQFIFQYYEEEERQRGNFPDRFSGHQFPNYSSELNVNALLLGDSALYLCASSLDTGYTFGSGTRLTVV.

The genes are TRBV28 and TRBJ1-5, with 7 positions matching TRBD1. The CDR3 consists of 15 residues. V lost 4 bases, J lost 5 bases, and 8 bases stayed unmatched. From germline, CDR1 is MDHEN and CDR2 SYDVKM. The CDR3 DNA follows: TGTGCCAGCAGTTCACCCCGACAGGGCTATCAGCCCCAGCATTTT. Translated: CASSSPRQGYQPQHF.

The chain joins TRBV6-5 to TRBJ2-7, with 9 bases identical to TRBD1. Germline values: CDR1 MNHEY, CDR2 SVGAGI. CDR3 size: 15 residues. V shed 2 bases, J shed 0 bases, and the junction held 2 bases outside the gene matches. In DNA form, the CDR3 reads TGTGCCAGCAGTTACGGGGGACAGGGCTCCTACGAGCAGTACTTC. Translating it yields CASSYGGQGSYEQYF.

V usage is TRBV4-1 and J usage is TRBJ2-4; D might be TRBD1 (6 bases). Trimming removed 0 bases from V and 1 base from J, with 10 bases in between. This CDR3 is built from 16 residues. The germline V gene has CDR1 MGHRA and CDR2 YSYEKL. Here the CDR3 reads CASSQEDRAAKNIQYF. The CDR3, as DNA: TGCGCCAGCAGCCAAGAGGACAGAGCCGCCAAAAACATTCAGTACTTC.

V usage is TRBV28 and J usage is TRBJ2-5; 10 bases are a match to TRBD2. CDR1 is MDHEN, CDR2 SYDVKM, per germline. This CDR3 is 15 amino acids long. V was clipped by 7 bases and J by 6 bases; unmatched bases: 11. Written as DNA, the CDR3 is TGTGCCAGCAAGAACGGTAGCGGGAGGTTGAAGACCCAGTACTTC. This sequence encodes CASKNGSGRLKTQYF.

The chain has TRBV6-6 and TRBJ2-5; a weak D match, TRBD2 (6 bases). This CDR3 is 14 amino acids long. Germline CDR1 and CDR2: MNHNY and SVGAGI (reference sequence). The V and J ends lost 6 bases and 5 bases respectively, with 16 bases between them. The CDR3 DNA follows: TGTGCCAGCAGGGGAGGTGGGGAGAAGGAGACCCAGTACTTC. Translated, it gives CASRGGGEKETQYF.

The chain combines TRBV6-5 with TRBJ1-3; D call uncertain. The ends were cut back, 0 bases at V and 2 bases at J, with 8 bases in the middle. CDR1 is MNHEY and CDR2 is SVGAGI in the germline V gene. The CDR3 contains 15 residues. The CDR3 region has the DNA TGTGCCAGCAGTTACTCCGATGAGACTGGAAACACCATATATTTT. This encodes CASSYSDETGNTIYF.

V usage is TRBV7-3 and J usage is TRBJ2-3; the match to TRBD2 covers 7 bases. The CDR3 is 15 amino acids. Germline assignment: CDR1 SGHTA and CDR2 FQGTGA. V dropped 3 bases and J dropped 2; count of bases not matched to a gene: 5. CDR3 sequence reads: CASSFSGAYTDTQYF. The CDR3 DNA is TGTGCCAGCAGCTTCAGCGGGGCTTACACAGATACGCAGTATTTT.

The chain recombines TRBV19 with TRBJ2-5; 9 bases are shared with TRBD2. J was trimmed by 6 bases and V by 8 bases; bases with no gene match: 13. Germline values: CDR1 LNHDA, CDR2 SQIVND (reference sequence). The CDR3 consists of 15 residues. CDR3 amino acids: CASRPGREGHQTQYF. The CDR3 region has the DNA TGTGCCAGTCGACCGGGGCGGGAGGGCCACCAGACCCAGTACTTC.

In its sample, this clone was seen once. The J gene is TRBJ1-4, the V gene TRBV27; D may be TRBD1 (5 bases). The CDR3 is made up of 14 amino acids. V shed 7 bases and J shed 3 bases, with 12 bases lying between them. CDR1 is MNHEY and CDR2 is SMNVEV in the germline V gene (reference sequence). The CDR3: CASKLGRPNEKLFF. The CDR3 DNA sequence: TGTGCCAGCAAACTGGGGCGGCCTAATGAAAAACTGTTTTTT.

The rearrangement links TRBV29-1 to TRBJ2-5; TRBD1 matches 7 bases. The J call may be mistaken, given a closer DNA end match to TRBJ2-7. CDR3 length: 12 amino acids. CDR1 is SQVTM and CDR2 is ANQGSEA in the germline V gene. The CDR3 spells CSVETGPYEQYF. The CDR3 DNA reads as TGCAGCGTTGAGACAGGGCCCTACGAGCAGTACTTC.

This rearrangement joins TRBV10-2 to TRBJ2-1; D is ambiguous. Germline CDR1 reads WSHSY; CDR2 reads SAAADI. The CDR3 has 11 residues. V gave up 7 bases and J gave up 5 bases, with 6 bases separating them. CDR3 sequence (DNA): TGCGCCAGCACACAAAACAATGAGCAGTTCTTC. Protein sequence: CASTQNNEQFF.

This clone was seen just once. This chain joins TRBV7-9 and TRBJ2-7; D gene uncertain. With 1 base removed from V and 0 bases from J, the gap between germline ends came to 10 bases. CDR1 is SEHNR and CDR2 is FQNEAQ in the germline V gene (reference sequence). This CDR3 has 15 residues. DNA of the CDR3: TGTGCCAGCAGCTTAGGTGTGTCCAGCTCCTACGAGCAGTACTTC. This codes for CASSLGVSSSYEQYF.

The V gene is TRBV19, the J gene TRBJ2-2, with 8 bases matching TRBD1. The junction had 7 bases not matched to a gene; V was cut back by 3 bases and J by 7 bases. This CDR3 comprises 15 residues. From germline, CDR1 is LNHDA and CDR2 SQIVND (reference sequence). CDR3 sequence (DNA): TGTGCCAGTAGTATCAGGACAGGGTCAGACGGGGAGCTGTTTTTT. The encoded protein is CASSIRTGSDGELFF.

This sequence joins TRBV4-2 and TRBJ2-1; TRBD2 matches 7 bases. CDR1 is LGHNA, CDR2 YNFKEQ, per germline. CDR3 size: 16 residues. Losses at the gene ends were 0 bases for V and 4 bases for J; bases not matched to a gene: 6. The CDR3 bases are TGTGCCAGCAGCCAAGATTTGCTCGGGGGGTACAATGAGCAGTTCTTC. Encoded protein: CASSQDLLGGYNEQFF.

This chain uses TRBV12-1 with TRBJ2-7; whether TRBD2, the table's D call, matches the DNA was not checked. TRBV12-1 is given as a pseudogene. The CDR3 runs 12 residues. The DNA of the CDR3 is TGTGCCAGCAGCCGCCCCTCGGGGGTGCAGTACTTC. It codes for CASSRPSGVQYF.

The chain carries TRBV28 and TRBJ2-7; TRBD2 matches 10 bases. The CDR3 has 15 amino acids. Losses at the gene ends were 3 bases for V and 7 bases for J; bases not matched to a gene: 9. Germline-derived CDR1 and CDR2 are MDHEN and SYDVKM. The CDR3 DNA reads TGTGCCAGCAGTTTCGCTAGCGGGAGAGGGGGGGAGCAGTACTTC. Protein: CASSFASGRGGEQYF.

This chain joins TRBV19 and TRBJ1-2; weak D call: TRBD1 (6 bases). This CDR3 contains 13 residues. CDR1 and CDR2 from the germline V gene are LNHDA and SQIVND (reference sequence). V was trimmed by 6 bases and J by 2 bases, leaving 10 bases between them. Here the CDR3 reads CASRSDRNYGYTF. As DNA, the CDR3 is TGTGCCAGTAGGTCGGACAGAAACTATGGCTACACCTTC.

About this clone: Other nucleotide sequences from this sample produce the same CDR3. The chain carries TRBV28 and TRBJ1-2; TRBD1 agrees at 7 bases. After removal of 5 bases from V and 2 bases from J, the junction contained 5 bases not matched to a gene. Germline CDR1 reads MDHEN; CDR2 reads SYDVKM. The CDR3 runs to 14 residues. CDR3 region: CASSIRQGNYGYTF. The CDR3 nucleotides read TGTGCCAGCAGTATCCGACAGGGAAACTATGGCTACACCTTC.

V gene TRBV5-1 combines with J gene TRBJ2-5, with D perhaps TRBD1 (6 bases). The CDR3 contains 15 residues. Germline V CDR1 and CDR2: SGHRS, YFSETQ. V shed 2 bases and J shed 2 bases, with 13 bases lying between them. The DNA for the CDR3 is TGCGCCAGCAGCTTATGGGGTGGACAGCAAGAGACCCAGTACTTC. Its protein is CASSLWGGQQETQYF.

This chain uses TRBV5-1 with TRBJ2-2; TRBD1 agrees at 8 bases. Germline CDR1 and CDR2: SGHRS and YFSETQ. Trimming took 4 bases from V and 11 from J; bases not matched to a gene: 13. CDR3 length equals 15 residues. The CDR3 coding sequence is TGCGCCAGCAGCGACCGGACAGGGCTTGAATCCGAGCTGTTTTTT. It yields the protein CASSDRTGLESELFF.

The V gene is TRBV4-1, the J gene TRBJ2-3; D is perhaps TRBD2 (5 bases). Germline V gene data show CDR1 as MGHRA and CDR2 as YSYEKL. The ends were cut back, 4 bases at V and 2 bases at J, with 13 bases in the middle. The CDR3 loop spans 15 amino acids. The CDR3 coding sequence is TGCGCCAGCAGCCCTCGGGAAGCCATCACAGATACGCAGTATTTT. Translation gives CASSPREAITDTQYF.